The TCR beta chain described here comes from a study of T cells in tumors after PD-1 blockade. Study background: Either cemiplimab 350 mg every 2 weeks or pembrolizumab 200 mg every 3 weeks was given. Some patients also took daily vismodegib 150 mg during anti-PD-1 treatment.

Broader study findings: Peripheral recruitment is suggested, as some novel exhausted tumor clones were in pre-treatment blood.

Template: tumor biopsy or peripheral blood genomic DNA, about 616-6,004 ng per sample. The germline gives CDR1 SGHRS, CDR2 YFSETQ. V lost 6 bases and J lost 4; bases outside the gene matches: 8. CDR3 length: 14 amino acids. Assay: immunoSEQ multiplex PCR; the TCRdb copy retains only in-frame clones and omits some. The profile shows fewer than 55,000 clones, over 70% of them singletons. As regards this clone: What it recognizes is unknown.

The origin of this receptor is a human donor with basal cell carcinoma. V and J are TRBV5-1 and TRBJ1-2, with TRBD1 matching over 8 bases. Here the sequenced sample was PBMCs, taken before anti-PD-1 treatment. The CDR3 region is CASNSGGLGYGYTF. DNA of the CDR3: TGCGCCAGCAACTCAGGGGGCTTAGGCTATGGCTACACCTTC.